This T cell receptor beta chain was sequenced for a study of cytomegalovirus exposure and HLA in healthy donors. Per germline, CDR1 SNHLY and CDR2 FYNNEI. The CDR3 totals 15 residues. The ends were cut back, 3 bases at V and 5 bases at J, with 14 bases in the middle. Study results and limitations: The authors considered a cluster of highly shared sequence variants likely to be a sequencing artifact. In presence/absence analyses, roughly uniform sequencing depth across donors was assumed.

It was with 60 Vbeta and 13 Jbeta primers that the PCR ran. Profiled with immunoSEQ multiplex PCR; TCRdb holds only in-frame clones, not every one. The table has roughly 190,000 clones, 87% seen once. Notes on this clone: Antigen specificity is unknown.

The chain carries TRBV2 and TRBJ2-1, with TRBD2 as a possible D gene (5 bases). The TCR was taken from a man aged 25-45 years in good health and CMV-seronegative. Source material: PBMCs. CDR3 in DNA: TGTGCCAGCAGTGAGACGCTCGGGGTCAACAATGAGCAGTTCTTC. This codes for CASSETLGVNNEQFF.